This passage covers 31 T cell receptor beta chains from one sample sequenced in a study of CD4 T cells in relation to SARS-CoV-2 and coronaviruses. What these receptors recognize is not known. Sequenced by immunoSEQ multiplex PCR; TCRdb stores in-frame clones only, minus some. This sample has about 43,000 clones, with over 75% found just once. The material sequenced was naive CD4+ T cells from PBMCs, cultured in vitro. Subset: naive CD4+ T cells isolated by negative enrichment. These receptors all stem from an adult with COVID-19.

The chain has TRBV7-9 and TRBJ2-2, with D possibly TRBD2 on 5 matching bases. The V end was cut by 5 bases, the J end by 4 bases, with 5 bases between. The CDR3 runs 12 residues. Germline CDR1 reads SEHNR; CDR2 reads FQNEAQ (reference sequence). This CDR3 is CASSTSTGELFF. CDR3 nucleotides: TGTGCCAGCAGCACTAGCACCGGGGAGCTGTTTTTT.

The CDR3 sequence: CASSFSPTASGNTIYF. CDR3 in DNA: TGTGCCAGCAGCTTCTCCCCGACAGCCTCTGGAAACACCATATATTTT. The rearrangement links TRBV7-8 to TRBJ1-3, with D maybe TRBD1 (5 bases). The V gene lost 3 bases and the J gene lost 0 bases, with 12 bases spanning the gap. Germline V gene sequence: CDR1 SGHVS, CDR2 FQNEAQ. This CDR3 region has 16 residues.

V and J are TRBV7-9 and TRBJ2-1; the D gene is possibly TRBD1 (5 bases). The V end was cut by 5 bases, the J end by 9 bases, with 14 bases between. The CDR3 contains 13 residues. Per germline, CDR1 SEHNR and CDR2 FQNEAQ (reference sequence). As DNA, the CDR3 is TGTGCCAGCAGCGCCCGGACATGGGTTGAGCAGTTCTTC. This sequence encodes CASSARTWVEQFF.

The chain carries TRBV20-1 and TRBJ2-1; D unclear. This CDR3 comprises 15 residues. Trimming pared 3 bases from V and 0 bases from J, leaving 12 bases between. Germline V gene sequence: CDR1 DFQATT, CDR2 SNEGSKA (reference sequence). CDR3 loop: CSASIRLSSYNEQFF. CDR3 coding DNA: TGCAGTGCTAGTATTCGGTTGAGCTCCTACAATGAGCAGTTCTTC.

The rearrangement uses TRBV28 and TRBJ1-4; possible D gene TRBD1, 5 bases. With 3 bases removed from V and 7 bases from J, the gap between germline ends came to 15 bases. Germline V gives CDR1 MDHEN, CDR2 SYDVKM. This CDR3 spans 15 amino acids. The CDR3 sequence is CASSFIGLRGEKLFF. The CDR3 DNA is TGTGCCAGCAGTTTCATCGGTCTTAGGGGTGAAAAACTGTTTTTT. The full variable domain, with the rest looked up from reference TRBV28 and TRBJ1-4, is DVKVTQSSRYLVKRTGEKVFLECVQDMDHENMFWYRQDPGLGLRLIYFSYDVKMKEKGDIPEGYSVSREKKERFSLILESASTNQTSMYLCASSFIGLRGEKLFFGSGTQLSVL.

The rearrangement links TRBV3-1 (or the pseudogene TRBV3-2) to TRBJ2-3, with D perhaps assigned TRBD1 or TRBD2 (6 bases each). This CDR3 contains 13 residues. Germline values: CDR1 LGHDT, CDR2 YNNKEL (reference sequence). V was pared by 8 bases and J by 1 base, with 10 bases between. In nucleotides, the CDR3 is TGTGCCAGCCGGGGGCAACGCACAGATACGCAGTATTTT. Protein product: CASRGQRTDTQYF.

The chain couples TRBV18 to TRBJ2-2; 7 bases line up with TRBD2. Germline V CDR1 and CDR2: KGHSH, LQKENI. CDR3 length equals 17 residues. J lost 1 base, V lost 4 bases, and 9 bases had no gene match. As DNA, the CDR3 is TGTGCCAGCTCACGTTATGAGAGCGGGGTGAACACCGGGGAGCTGTTTTTT. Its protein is CASSRYESGVNTGELFF.

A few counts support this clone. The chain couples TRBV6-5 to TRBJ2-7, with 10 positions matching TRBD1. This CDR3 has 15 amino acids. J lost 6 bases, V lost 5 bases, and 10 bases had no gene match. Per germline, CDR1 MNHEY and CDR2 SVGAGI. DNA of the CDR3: TGTGCCAGCAGTCGCATGGGACAGGGGAAGGCCGAGCAGTACTTC. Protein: CASSRMGQGKAEQYF.

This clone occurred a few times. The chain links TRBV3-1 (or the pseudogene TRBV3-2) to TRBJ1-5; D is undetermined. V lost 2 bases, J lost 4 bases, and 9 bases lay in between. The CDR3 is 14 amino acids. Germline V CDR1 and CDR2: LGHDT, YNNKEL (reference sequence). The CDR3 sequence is CASSQSVTNQPQHF. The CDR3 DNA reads TGTGCCAGCAGCCAATCGGTTACGAATCAGCCCCAGCATTTT.

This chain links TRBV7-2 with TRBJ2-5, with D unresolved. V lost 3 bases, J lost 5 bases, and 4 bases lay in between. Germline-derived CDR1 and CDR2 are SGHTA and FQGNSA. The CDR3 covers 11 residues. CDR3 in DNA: TGTGCCAGCAGCTTTGGGGAGACCCAGTACTTC. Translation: CASSFGETQYF.

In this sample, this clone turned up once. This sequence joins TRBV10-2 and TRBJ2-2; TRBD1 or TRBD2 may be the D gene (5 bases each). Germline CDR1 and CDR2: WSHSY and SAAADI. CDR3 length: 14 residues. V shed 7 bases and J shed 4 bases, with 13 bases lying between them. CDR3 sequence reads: CASTGAGSTGELFF. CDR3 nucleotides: TGCGCCAGCACCGGGGCAGGGAGCACCGGGGAGCTGTTTTTT.

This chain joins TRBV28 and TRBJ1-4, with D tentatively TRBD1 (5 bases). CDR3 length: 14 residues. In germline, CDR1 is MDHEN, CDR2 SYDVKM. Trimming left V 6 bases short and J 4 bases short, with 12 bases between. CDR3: CASSPGGGNEKLFF. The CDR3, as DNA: TGTGCCAGCAGCCCCGGGGGGGGTAATGAAAAACTGTTTTTT.

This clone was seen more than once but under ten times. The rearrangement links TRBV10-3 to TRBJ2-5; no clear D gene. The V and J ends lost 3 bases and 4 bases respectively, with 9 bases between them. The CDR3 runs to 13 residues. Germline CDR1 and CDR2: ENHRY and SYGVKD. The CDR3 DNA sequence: TGTGCCATCAGTGACGAAATCAGAGAGACCCAGTACTTC. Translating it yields CAISDEIRETQYF.

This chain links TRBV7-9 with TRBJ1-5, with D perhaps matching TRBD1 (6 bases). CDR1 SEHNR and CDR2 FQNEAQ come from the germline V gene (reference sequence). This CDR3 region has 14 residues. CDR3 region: CAWGGLNSNQPQHF. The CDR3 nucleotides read TGTGCTTGGGGGGGGCTAAATAGCAATCAGCCCCAGCATTTT.

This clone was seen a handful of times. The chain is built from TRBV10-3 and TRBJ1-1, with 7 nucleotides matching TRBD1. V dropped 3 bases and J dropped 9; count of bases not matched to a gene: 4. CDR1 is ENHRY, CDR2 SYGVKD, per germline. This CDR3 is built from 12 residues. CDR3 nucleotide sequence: TGTGCCATCAGTGAATCGGACAGGAAAGCTTTCTTT. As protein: CAISESDRKAFF.

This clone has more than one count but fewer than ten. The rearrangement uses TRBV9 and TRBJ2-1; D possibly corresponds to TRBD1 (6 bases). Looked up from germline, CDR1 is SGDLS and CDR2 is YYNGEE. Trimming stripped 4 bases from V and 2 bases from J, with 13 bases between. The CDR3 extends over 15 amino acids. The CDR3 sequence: CASSKTQGTYNEQFF. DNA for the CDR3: TGTGCCAGCAGCAAAACTCAGGGGACCTACAATGAGCAGTTCTTC.

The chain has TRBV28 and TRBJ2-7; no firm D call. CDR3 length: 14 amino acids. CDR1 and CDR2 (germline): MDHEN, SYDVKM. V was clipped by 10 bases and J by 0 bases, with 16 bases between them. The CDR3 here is CATFARGSSYEQYF. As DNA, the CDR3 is TGTGCCACCTTCGCGAGAGGCAGCTCCTACGAGCAGTACTTC.

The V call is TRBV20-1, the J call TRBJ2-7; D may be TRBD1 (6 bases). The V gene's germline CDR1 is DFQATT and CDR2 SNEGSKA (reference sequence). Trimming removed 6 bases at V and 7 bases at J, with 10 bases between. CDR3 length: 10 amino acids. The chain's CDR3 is CSAQRGEQYF. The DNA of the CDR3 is TGCAGTGCCCAGAGGGGGGAGCAGTACTTC.

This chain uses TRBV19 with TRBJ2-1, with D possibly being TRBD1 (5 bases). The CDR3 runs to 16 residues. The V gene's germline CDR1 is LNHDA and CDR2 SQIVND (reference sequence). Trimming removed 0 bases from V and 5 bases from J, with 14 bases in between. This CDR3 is CASSIDLPPGHNEQFF. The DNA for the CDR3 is TGTGCCAGTAGTATAGATCTCCCCCCAGGGCACAATGAGCAGTTCTTC.

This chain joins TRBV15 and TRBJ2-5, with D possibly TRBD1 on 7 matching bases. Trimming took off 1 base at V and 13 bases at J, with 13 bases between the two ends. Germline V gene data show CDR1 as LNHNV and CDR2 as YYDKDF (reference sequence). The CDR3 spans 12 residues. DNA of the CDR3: TGTGCCACCAGCAGAGTCGCGGGACAGTTGTACTTC. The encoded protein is CATSRVAGQLYF.

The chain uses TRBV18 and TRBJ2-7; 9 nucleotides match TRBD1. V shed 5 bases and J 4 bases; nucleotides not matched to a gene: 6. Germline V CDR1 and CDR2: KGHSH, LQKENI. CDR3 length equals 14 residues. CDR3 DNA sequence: TGTGCCAGCTCATCCCAACAGGGGGCTTACGAGCAGTACTTC. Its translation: CASSSQQGAYEQYF.

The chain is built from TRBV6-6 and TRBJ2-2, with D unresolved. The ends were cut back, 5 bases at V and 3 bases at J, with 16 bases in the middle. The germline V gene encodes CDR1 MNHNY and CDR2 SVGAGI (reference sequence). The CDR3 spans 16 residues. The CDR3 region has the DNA TGTGCCAGCAGTATCTCGGAACCTTCGTACACCGGGGAGCTGTTTTTT. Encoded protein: CASSISEPSYTGELFF.

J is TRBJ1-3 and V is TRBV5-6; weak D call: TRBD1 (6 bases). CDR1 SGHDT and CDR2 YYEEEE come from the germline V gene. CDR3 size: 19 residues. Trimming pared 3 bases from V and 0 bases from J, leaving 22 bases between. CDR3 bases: TGTGCCAGCAGCTCTCCGCACGACAGGAGGAATCCCTCTGGAAACACCATATATTTT. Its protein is CASSSPHDRRNPSGNTIYF.

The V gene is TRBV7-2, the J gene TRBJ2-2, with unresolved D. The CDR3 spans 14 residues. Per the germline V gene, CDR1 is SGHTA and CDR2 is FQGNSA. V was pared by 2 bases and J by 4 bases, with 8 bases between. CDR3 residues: CASSLLPVTGELFF. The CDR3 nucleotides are TGTGCCAGCAGCTTATTGCCCGTCACCGGGGAGCTGTTTTTT.

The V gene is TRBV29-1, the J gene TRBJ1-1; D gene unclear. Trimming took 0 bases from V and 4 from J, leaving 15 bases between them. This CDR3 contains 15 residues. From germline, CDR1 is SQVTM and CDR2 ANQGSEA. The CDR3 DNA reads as TGCAGCGTTGAAGATCAGGAGGGTAGGAGCACTGAAGCTTTCTTT. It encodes CSVEDQEGRSTEAFF.

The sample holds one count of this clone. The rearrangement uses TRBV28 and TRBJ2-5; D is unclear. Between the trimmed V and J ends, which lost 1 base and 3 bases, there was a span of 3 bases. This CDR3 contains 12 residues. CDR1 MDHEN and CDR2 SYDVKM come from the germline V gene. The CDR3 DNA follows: TGTGCCAGCAGTTTATTCAAAGAGACCCAGTACTTC. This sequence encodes CASSLFKETQYF.

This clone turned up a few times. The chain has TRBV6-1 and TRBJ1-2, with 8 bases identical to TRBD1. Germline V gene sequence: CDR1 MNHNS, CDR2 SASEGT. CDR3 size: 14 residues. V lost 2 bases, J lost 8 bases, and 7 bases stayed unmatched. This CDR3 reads CASSERGTGIGYTF. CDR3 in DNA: TGTGCCAGCAGTGAAAGGGGGACAGGTATCGGCTACACCTTC.

The CDR3 DNA is TGTGCCAGCAGCTTAGAAATCGGCACAGATACGCAGTATTTT. The encoded protein is CASSLEIGTDTQYF. The rearrangement uses TRBV7-9 and TRBJ2-3; no reliable D call. Trimming stripped 1 base from V and 1 base from J, with 6 bases between. Germline V gene lookup returns CDR1 SEHNR and CDR2 FQNEAQ (reference sequence). The CDR3 totals 14 residues.

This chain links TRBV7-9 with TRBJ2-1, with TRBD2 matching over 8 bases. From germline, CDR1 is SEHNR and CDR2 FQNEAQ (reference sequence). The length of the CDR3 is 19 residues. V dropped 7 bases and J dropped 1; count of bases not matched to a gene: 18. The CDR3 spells CASNGEREPKSLSYNEQFF. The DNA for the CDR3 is TGTGCCAGCAACGGGGAGCGGGAGCCAAAAAGCCTTTCCTACAATGAGCAGTTCTTC.

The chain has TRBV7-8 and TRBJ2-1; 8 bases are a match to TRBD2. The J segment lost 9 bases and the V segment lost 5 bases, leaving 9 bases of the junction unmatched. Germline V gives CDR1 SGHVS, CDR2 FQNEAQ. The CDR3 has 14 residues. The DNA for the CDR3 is TGTGCCAGCAGCCGAGGTAGCGGGATCCTTGAGCAGTTCTTC. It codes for CASSRGSGILEQFF.

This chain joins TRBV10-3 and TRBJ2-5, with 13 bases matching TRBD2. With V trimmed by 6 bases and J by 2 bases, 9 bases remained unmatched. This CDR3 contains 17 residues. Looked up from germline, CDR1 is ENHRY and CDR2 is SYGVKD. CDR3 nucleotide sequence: TGTGCCATCAGCCCCGGGACTAGCGGGATATTTCAAGAGACCCAGTACTTC. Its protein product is CAISPGTSGIFQETQYF.